The 21 T cell receptor beta chains reported below all come from one sample, sequenced in a study of blood T cells in healthy people across ages. Together with a sample-barcoded 5' primer, a J-beta primer mix was included in a second PCR lasting 7 to 11 cycles. From the 5' RACE reads, TCRdb called clonotypes with MiXCR, one entry per CDR3 protein. Among 710,000 or so distinct CDR3 sequences listed, roughly 32% were seen once. Sequencing input: blood. The origin of the receptors is a woman older than 75 in good health.

In its sample, this clonotype was seen many times. This chain uses TRBV20-1 with TRBJ2-3; no firm D call. This CDR3 is built from 13 residues. Per germline, CDR1 DFQATT and CDR2 SNEGSKA (reference sequence). The V gene lost 0 bases and the J gene lost 7 bases, with 11 bases spanning the gap. CDR3 protein: CSARELGVNTQYF. In nucleotides, the CDR3 is TGCAGTGCTAGAGAACTTGGCGTCAATACGCAGTATTTT.

Comments on this clonotype: This may come from a read error, since a much larger clone is one base off. The chain combines TRBV24-1 with TRBJ1-2; TRBD1 matches at 8 bases. Germline V gene data show CDR1 as KGHDR and CDR2 as SFDVKD. This CDR3 spans 14 amino acids. The CDR3 region has the DNA TGTGCCGCCAGTGACCGGACAGGGTTTGATAGCTACACCTTC. It codes for CAASDRTGFDSYTF.

Many counts were recorded for this clonotype. V gene TRBV28 combines with J gene TRBJ1-5, with 7 positions matching TRBD1. The germline CDR1 and CDR2 sequences are MDHEN and SYDVKM. Trimming removed 7 bases from V and 6 bases from J; junction bases left unmatched: 3. The CDR3 sequence is 12 residues long. The CDR3 DNA reads as TGTGCCAGCAAAACAGGGGTTCAGCCCCAGCATTTT. This sequence encodes CASKTGVQPQHF. The full variable domain, completed using reference TRBV28 and TRBJ1-5, is DVKVTQSSRYLVKRTGEKVFLECVQDMDHENMFWYRQDPGLGLRLIYFSYDVKMKEKGDIPEGYSVSREKKERFSLILESASTNQTSMYLCASKTGVQPQHFGDGTRLSIL.

There are a few counts of this clonotype. The chain recombines TRBV9 with TRBJ1-4, with D possibly matching TRBD1 (5 bases). V dropped 0 bases and J dropped 13 bases, with 10 bases sitting between them. This CDR3 region has 12 residues. In germline, CDR1 is SGDLS, CDR2 YYNGEE. The CDR3 nucleotides read TGTGCCAGCAGCGTAGGGGGGAGTCGACTGTTTTTT. Amino acids: CASSVGGSRLFF.

The sample holds many counts of this clonotype. The J gene is TRBJ2-7, the V gene TRBV6-6, with D possibly being TRBD2 (6 bases). Germline CDR1 and CDR2: MNHNY and SVGAGI (reference sequence). This CDR3 has 12 amino acids. The V end lost 6 bases, the J end lost 1 base, and 7 bases lay between the germline ends. The CDR3 sequence: CASSGGSYEQYF. The DNA for the CDR3 is TGTGCCAGCAGCGGGGGATCCTACGAGCAGTACTTC.

Regarding this clonotype: This could be a read error, since a much larger clone is one nucleotide away. This chain uses TRBV29-1 with TRBJ2-1, with D perhaps assigned TRBD1 or TRBD2 (5 bases each). Trimming left V 7 bases short and J 10 bases short, with 14 bases between. This CDR3 is 11 amino acids long. Germline-derived CDR1 and CDR2 are SQVTM and ANQGSEA. The CDR3 protein is CSAGGGNEQFF. Here the CDR3 DNA reads TGCAGCGCTGGGGGTGGAAACGAGCAGTTCTTC.

The V gene is TRBV7-8, the J gene TRBJ2-1; 8 bases align to TRBD2. CDR1 is SGHVS, CDR2 FQNEAQ, per germline. The length of the CDR3 is 15 residues. V lost 0 bases and J lost 6; bases outside the gene matches: 4. CDR3 DNA: TGTGCCAGCAGCTTAGCGACTAGCGCCCCCAATGAGCAGTTCTTC. It translates to CASSLATSAPNEQFF.

In its sample, this clonotype was seen many times. This chain uses TRBV27 with TRBJ2-3; D ambiguous. The CDR3 sequence is 17 residues long. CDR1 is MNHEY and CDR2 is SMNVEV in the germline V gene (reference sequence). Trimming took off 2 bases at V and 4 bases at J, with 19 bases between the two ends. Here the CDR3 DNA reads TGTGCCAGCAGTTTAACACCGACCGTGTCGGGCGCAGATACGCAGTATTTT. Translation: CASSLTPTVSGADTQYF.

This clonotype is a singleton in its sample. This may arise from a read error, as a much more abundant clone is one base away. The rearrangement joins TRBV3-1 to TRBJ1-2, with D unclear. CDR1 and CDR2 from the germline V gene are LGHDT and YNNKEL (reference sequence). The CDR3 has 13 residues. The CDR3 spells CASTSGGNYGHTF. The CDR3 nucleotides read TGTGCCAGCACCTCAGGAGGGAACTATGGCCACACCTTC. Drawing the rest from reference TRBV3-1 and TRBJ1-2, the complete variable domain is DTAVSQTPKYLVTQMGNDKSIKCEQNLGHDTMYWYKQDSKKFLKIMFSYNNKELIINETVPNRFSPKSPDKAHLNLHINSLELGDSAVYFCASTSGGNYGHTFGSGTRLTVV.

This clonotype was detected a few times. One end of the junction is discordant with germline, which a read error may explain. The chain combines TRBV20-1 with TRBJ1-5, with D perhaps TRBD1 (6 bases). Germline lookup yields CDR1 DFQATT and CDR2 SNEGSKA (reference sequence). This CDR3 has 17 residues. CDR3 residues: CSTRGGMSFNSNQPQHF. The CDR3 DNA is TGCAGTACTAGAGGGGGGATGAGTTTCAATAGCAATCAGCCCCAGCATTTT.

The chain has TRBV7-6 and TRBJ2-5; D is unclear. V lost 5 bases and J lost 3, with 13 bases in between. CDR3 length equals 14 residues. The germline gives CDR1 SGHVS, CDR2 FNYEAQ. The DNA of the CDR3 is TGTGCCAGCAGCGCTACCGCAAACGAAGAGACCCAGTACTTC. Its protein product is CASSATANEETQYF.

This clonotype was recorded many times. The chain couples TRBV7-2 to TRBJ2-4; D remains ambiguous. This CDR3 has 13 residues. Germline V gene sequence: CDR1 SGHTA, CDR2 FQGNSA. V lost 2 bases and J 5 bases, leaving 7 bases between the germline ends. The CDR3 protein is CASSLFSENIQYF. CDR3 coding DNA: TGTGCCAGCAGCTTATTTTCGGAAAACATTCAGTACTTC.

This clonotype was seen only a few times. This rearrangement joins TRBV24-1 to TRBJ2-1; D gene uncertain. Germline lookup yields CDR1 KGHDR and CDR2 SFDVKD. Trimming removed 3 bases from V and 2 bases from J, with 4 bases in between. The CDR3 sequence is 13 residues long. The CDR3 reads CATSDEAYNEQFF. In DNA form, the CDR3 reads TGTGCCACCAGTGATGAGGCCTACAATGAGCAGTTCTTC.

The rearrangement uses TRBV7-9 and TRBJ2-3; D call uncertain. V was shortened by 2 bases and J by 6 bases, with 18 bases between the two germline ends. CDR1 SEHNR and CDR2 FQNEAQ come from the germline V gene (reference sequence). This CDR3 has 16 amino acids. The CDR3 nucleotides are TGTGCCAGCAGCTTACCCCCGGGCCGATCCAGGGATACGCAGTATTTT. It encodes CASSLPPGRSRDTQYF.

This clonotype came up a few times. V usage is TRBV30 and J usage is TRBJ1-1; no reliable D call. The germline gives CDR1 GTSNPN, CDR2 SVGIG (reference sequence). Trimming pared 0 bases from V and 5 bases from J, leaving 22 bases between. CDR3 length: 17 residues. The CDR3 DNA reads as TGTGCCTGGAGTGTACATGTCGGGTCCCTCCGGAAGACTGAAGCTTTCTTT. Translated, it gives CAWSVHVGSLRKTEAFF.

V gene TRBV28 combines with J gene TRBJ2-2, with TRBD1 matching 8 bases. Unmatched junction bases numbered 6, after V lost 4 bases and J lost 5 bases. The germline gives CDR1 MDHEN, CDR2 SYDVKM. This CDR3 region has 15 residues. This CDR3 reads CASSSGTGLTGELFF. The CDR3 DNA reads TGTGCCAGCAGTTCCGGGACAGGCCTAACCGGGGAGCTGTTTTTT.

In this sample, this clonotype turned up a few times. It may be a read error: a sequence one base away is much more abundant. V gene TRBV7-9 combines with J gene TRBJ2-1; weak D call: TRBD2 (6 bases). Trimming left V 9 bases short and J 5 bases short, with 32 bases between. The CDR3 runs to 19 residues. The germline V gene has CDR1 SEHNR and CDR2 FQNEAQ (reference sequence). Here the CDR3 reads CASFPSGGLGRHSHNEQFF. The CDR3, as DNA: TGTGCCAGTTTTCCGTCCGGGGGACTGGGTCGTCATAGTCACAATGAGCAGTTCTTC.

The rearrangement uses TRBV12-3 or TRBV12-4 and TRBJ2-7; 15 bases agree with TRBD2. The CDR3 runs to 17 residues. J was trimmed by 3 bases and V by 5 bases; bases with no gene match: 8. The CDR3 sequence: CASSPRTSGRAHYEQYF. CDR3 nucleotides: TGTGCCAGCAGTCCTCGGACTAGCGGGAGGGCCCACTACGAGCAGTACTTC.

There are many counts of this clonotype. V is TRBV6-1 and J is TRBJ2-3, with D possibly being TRBD1 (6 bases). V was trimmed by 9 bases and J by 5 bases, leaving 15 bases between them. The CDR3 runs to 13 residues. Germline V gene lookup returns CDR1 MNHNS and CDR2 SASEGT. CDR3 sequence reads: CASIWGQQDTQYF. The CDR3 DNA is TGTGCCAGTATATGGGGGCAACAAGATACGCAGTATTTT.

Many counts were recorded for this clonotype. The gene calls are TRBV12-3 or TRBV12-4 and TRBJ2-1; 12 bases map to TRBD2. Trimming at V came to 5 bases and at J to 11 bases, leaving 10 bases not matched to a gene. This CDR3 region has 15 residues. The CDR3 region is CASSQGLAGIGQQFF. DNA of the CDR3: TGTGCCAGCAGTCAAGGACTAGCGGGGATCGGACAGCAGTTCTTC.

The chain couples TRBV6-1 to TRBJ2-7; D gene ambiguous. In germline, CDR1 is MNHNS, CDR2 SASEGT. The CDR3 runs 15 residues. Deletions cut 0 bases from V and 2 bases from J, with 11 bases between. The chain's CDR3 is CASSEALAGTYEQYF. CDR3 DNA: TGTGCCAGCAGTGAAGCTCTGGCAGGAACCTACGAGCAGTACTTC.